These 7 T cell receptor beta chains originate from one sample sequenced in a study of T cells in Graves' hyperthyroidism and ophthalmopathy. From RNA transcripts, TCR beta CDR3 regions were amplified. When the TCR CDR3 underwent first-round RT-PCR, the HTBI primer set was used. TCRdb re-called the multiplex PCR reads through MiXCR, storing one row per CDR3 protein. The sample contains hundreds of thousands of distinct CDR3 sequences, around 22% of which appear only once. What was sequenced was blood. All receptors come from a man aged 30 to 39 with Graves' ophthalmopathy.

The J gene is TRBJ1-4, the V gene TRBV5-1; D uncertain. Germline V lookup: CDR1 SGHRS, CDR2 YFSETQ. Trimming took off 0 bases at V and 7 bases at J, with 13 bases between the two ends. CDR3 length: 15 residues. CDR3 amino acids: CASSLEVAAGEKLFF. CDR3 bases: TGCGCCAGCAGCTTGGAGGTGGCAGCGGGTGAAAAACTGTTTTTT.

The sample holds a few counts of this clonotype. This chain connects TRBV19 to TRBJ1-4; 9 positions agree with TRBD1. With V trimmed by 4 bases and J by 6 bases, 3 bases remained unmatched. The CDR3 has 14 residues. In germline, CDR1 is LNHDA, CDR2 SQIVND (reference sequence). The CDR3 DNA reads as TGTGCCAGTAGTACCGGGACAGGGTATGAAAAACTGTTTTTT. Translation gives CASSTGTGYEKLFF.

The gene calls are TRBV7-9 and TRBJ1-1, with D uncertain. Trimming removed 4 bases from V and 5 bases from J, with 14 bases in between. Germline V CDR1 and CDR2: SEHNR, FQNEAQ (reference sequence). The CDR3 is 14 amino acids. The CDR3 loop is CASSSGVVGTEAFF. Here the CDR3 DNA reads TGTGCCAGCAGCTCCGGCGTGGTGGGGACTGAAGCTTTCTTT.

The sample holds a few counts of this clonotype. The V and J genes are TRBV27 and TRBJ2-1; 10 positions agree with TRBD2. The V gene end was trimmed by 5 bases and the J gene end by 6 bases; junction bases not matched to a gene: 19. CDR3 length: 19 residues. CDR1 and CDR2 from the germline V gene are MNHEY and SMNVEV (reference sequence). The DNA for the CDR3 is TGTGCCAGCAGTGTCCCTAGCGGGAGTTCCTACGACTTCACCAATGAGCAGTTCTTC. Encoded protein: CASSVPSGSSYDFTNEQFF.

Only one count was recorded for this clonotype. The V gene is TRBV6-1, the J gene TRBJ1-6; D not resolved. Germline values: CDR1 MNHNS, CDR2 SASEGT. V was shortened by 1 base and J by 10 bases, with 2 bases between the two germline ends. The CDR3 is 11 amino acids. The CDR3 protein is CASSEESPLHF. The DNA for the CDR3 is TGTGCCAGCAGTGAAGAGTCACCCCTCCACTTT.

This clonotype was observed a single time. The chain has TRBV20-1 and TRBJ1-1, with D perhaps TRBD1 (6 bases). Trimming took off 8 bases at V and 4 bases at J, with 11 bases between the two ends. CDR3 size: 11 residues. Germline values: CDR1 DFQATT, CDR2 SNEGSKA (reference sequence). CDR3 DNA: TGCAGTCTAGGGGGGGGCACTGAAGCTTTCTTT. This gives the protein CSLGGGTEAFF.

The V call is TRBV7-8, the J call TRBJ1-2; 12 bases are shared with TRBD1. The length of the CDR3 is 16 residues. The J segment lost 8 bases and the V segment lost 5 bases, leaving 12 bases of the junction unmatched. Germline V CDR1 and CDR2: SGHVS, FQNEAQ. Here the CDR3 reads CASSKTGTGGPGGYTF. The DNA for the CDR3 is TGTGCCAGCAGCAAAACCGGGACAGGGGGCCCCGGGGGCTACACCTTC.